This TCR beta chain is drawn from a study of T cell repertoires in cytomegalovirus infection. Whole-study results and caveats: HLA-C-restricted, CMV-specific TCR beta clonotypes were dominant ex vivo.

TCRdb used MiXCR to reprocess the reads, holding one entry per CDR3 protein. The sample shows some 150,000 distinct CDR3 sequences, about 6.5% of them seen only once. Turning to this clonotype: Its antigen remains unknown.

The germline CDR1 and CDR2 sequences are SGHVS and FQNEAQ. The V gene lost 2 bases and the J gene lost 2 bases, with 11 bases spanning the gap. The CDR3 runs to 15 residues. The receptor was isolated from a human donor in good health (CMV status not recorded). Some clones in this sample may be carry-over from other donors' samples. The sequenced sample consisted of PBMCs. The rearrangement links TRBV7-8 to TRBJ2-3; no clear D gene. CDR3 nucleotide sequence: TGTGCCAGCAGCTTAAGGGCGCAATACACAGATACGCAGTATTTT. Translating it yields CASSLRAQYTDTQYF.